One and the same sample provided the 23 T cell receptor beta chains below, sequenced in a study of tumour-infiltrating T cells in Burkitt lymphoma (dated by TCRdb to the early 2020s). Library preparation employed the immunoSEQ multiplex PCR assay. Imported from immuneACCESS, the table was reduced by TCRdb to in-frame sequences with V and J called. These copies leave out some clones; in studies compared against another copy, an unresolved V gene accounts for under half, and the cause of the remainder is not known. The sample includes some 13,000 clones, with roughly 73% observed a single time. The ten largest clones take up 7.2% of the sample. Sequenced input: tumor tissue. These TCRs come from a human donor with diffuse large B-cell lymphoma.

This clone has only one observation. CDR3 nucleotide sequence: TGTGCCAGCAGCTTGGCGGGTGAGGAGCCCCAGCATTTT. Its protein product is CASSLAGEEPQHF. This chain connects TRBV5-6 to TRBJ1-5; D is unclear. Germline values: CDR1 SGHDT, CDR2 YYEEEE. V dropped 0 bases and J dropped 8 bases, with 9 bases sitting between them. The CDR3 is 13 residues long. Supplemented by reference TRBV5-6 and TRBJ1-5, the full variable domain reads DAGVTQSPTHLIKTRGQQVTLRCSPKSGHDTVSWYQQALGQGPQFIFQYYEEEERQRGNFPDRFSGHQFPNYSSELNVNALLLGDSALYLCASSLAGEEPQHFGDGTRLSIL.

This chain uses TRBV6-1 with TRBJ2-5, with D perhaps matching TRBD1 (6 bases). CDR1 and CDR2 (germline): MNHNS, SASEGT. This CDR3 has 14 amino acids. Trimming removed 8 bases at V and 4 bases at J, with 17 bases between. The CDR3 loop is CASAGSGRGETQYF. The CDR3 DNA follows: TGTGCCAGCGCTGGCTCCGGCAGGGGAGAGACCCAGTACTTC.

The CDR3 is CASNPRGCGGGLPNEKLFF. The CDR3 DNA reads TGCGCCAGCAATCCGCGCGGGTGCGGCGGGGGATTACCGAATGAAAAACTGTTTTTT. The chain carries TRBV10-1 and TRBJ1-4; possible D gene TRBD1, 5 bases. This CDR3 comprises 19 residues. Germline CDR1 and CDR2: WNHNN and SYGVQD (reference sequence). V was cut by 7 bases and J by 5 bases, with 29 bases left in between.

The CDR3 is CASSPLWDKPYEQYF. The CDR3 DNA sequence: TGTGCCAGCAGCCCCCTCTGGGACAAACCCTACGAGCAGTACTTC. The chain joins TRBV9 to TRBJ2-7; D possibly corresponds to TRBD1 (6 bases). The germline V and J ends were trimmed by 4 bases and 2 bases, with 16 bases remaining between them. Germline V CDR1 and CDR2: SGDLS, YYNGEE. This CDR3 is 15 amino acids long. Drawing the rest from reference TRBV9 and TRBJ2-7, the complete variable domain is DSGVTQTPKHLITATGQRVTLRCSPRSGDLSVYWYQQSLDQGLQFLIQYYNGEERAKGNILERFSAQQFPDLHSELNLSSLELGDSALYFCASSPLWDKPYEQYFGPGTRLTVT.

V and J are TRBV19 and TRBJ1-6, with D unclear. The CDR3 has 12 amino acids. Germline CDR1 and CDR2: LNHDA and SQIVND (reference sequence). The V gene lost 5 bases and the J gene lost 14 bases, with 13 bases spanning the gap. The CDR3 coding sequence is TGTGCCAGTAGTGAGGTTCGAACATCCCTCCACTTT. Protein: CASSEVRTSLHF.

This chain connects TRBV7-9 to TRBJ2-7; 10 nucleotides match TRBD2. This CDR3 has 15 amino acids. The trim removed 5 bases at V and 3 bases at J, leaving 7 bases unmatched. Germline CDR1 SEHNR, CDR2 FQNEAQ (reference sequence). Here the CDR3 DNA reads TGTGCCAGCAGCACCCCTAGCGGGAGTATCTACGAGCAGTACGTC. Translated: CASSTPSGSIYEQYV.

CDR3 loop: CASSYGGDAYGYTF. The CDR3, as DNA: TGTGCCAGCAGTTACGGCGGGGATGCATATGGCTACACCTTC. This chain links TRBV6-4 with TRBJ1-2; D remains unclear. Trimming left V 5 bases short and J 5 bases short, with 15 bases between. There are 14 residues in the CDR3. From germline, CDR1 is MRHNA and CDR2 SNTAGT.

This clone was detected once. The V call is TRBV30, the J call TRBJ2-6, with TRBD2 matching 9 bases. This CDR3 is 16 amino acids long. With 4 bases clipped from V and 0 bases from J, the junction kept 4 bases outside the gene matches. Germline V gene lookup returns CDR1 GTSNPN and CDR2 SVGIG (reference sequence). DNA for the CDR3: TGTGCCTGGACTGTAGCGGGAGTCTCTGGGGCCAACGTCCTGACTTTC. It encodes CAWTVAGVSGANVLTF. The full variable domain, rest sourced from reference TRBV30 and TRBJ2-6, is SQTIHQWPATLVQPVGSPLSLECTVEGTSNPNLYWYRQAAGRGLQLLFYSVGIGQISSEVPQNLSASRPQDRQFILSSKKLLLSDSGFYLCAWTVAGVSGANVLTFGAGSRLTVL.

This clone occurred a few times. The chain carries TRBV5-4 and TRBJ2-2, with D uncertain. The CDR3 contains 12 residues. The V gene lost 1 base and the J gene lost 2 bases, with 0 bases spanning the gap. Germline lookup yields CDR1 SGHNT and CDR2 YYREEE (reference sequence). CDR3 coding DNA: TGTGCCAGCAGCTTGAACACCGGGGAGCTGTTTTTT. Translation: CASSLNTGELFF. The full variable domain, in which reference TRBV5-4 and TRBJ2-2 provide the parts outside the CDR3, is ETGVTQSPTHLIKTRGQQVTLRCSSQSGHNTVSWYQQALGQGPQFIFQYYREEENGRGNFPPRFSGLQFPNYSSELNVNALELDDSALYLCASSLNTGELFFGEGSRLTVL.

This chain links TRBV7-3 with TRBJ2-7; 9 positions agree with TRBD2. Germline-derived CDR1 and CDR2 are SGHTA and FQGTGA. There are 13 residues in the CDR3. V lost 9 bases to trimming and J lost 3 bases; unmatched junction nucleotides: 6. Written as DNA, the CDR3 is TGTGCCAGACATAGCGGGAGATGCTACGAGCAGTACGTC. Protein sequence: CARHSGRCYEQYV.

This clone is labeled as medium-sized (0.01 to 0.1%). The chain carries TRBV7-9 and TRBJ2-1; 8 positions match TRBD1. CDR3 length: 12 amino acids. V dropped 4 bases and J dropped 15; count of bases not matched to a gene: 8. The germline V gene has CDR1 SEHNR and CDR2 FQNEAQ (reference sequence). The CDR3, as DNA: TGTGCCAGCAGCTCCGGACAGGGACCGAGGTTCTTC. Its translation is CASSSGQGPRFF. The variable domain in full, with the rest retrieved from reference TRBV7-9 and TRBJ2-1, is DTGVSQNPRHKITKRGQNVTFRCDPISEHNRLYWYRQTLGQGPEFLTYFQNEAQLEKSRLLSDRFSAERPKGSFSTLEIQRTEQGDSAMYLCASSSGQGPRFFGPGTRLTVL.

V gene TRBV6-1 combines with J gene TRBJ2-2; the D gene is possibly TRBD2 (5 bases). The CDR3 runs to 15 residues. The ends were cut back, 6 bases at V and 0 bases at J, with 11 bases in the middle. Germline CDR1 MNHNS, CDR2 SASEGT. The CDR3 DNA follows: TGTGCCAGCAGAGTAGGGAGTACGAACACCGGGGAGCTGTTTTTT. This gives the protein CASRVGSTNTGELFF.

V gene TRBV11-3 combines with J gene TRBJ1-2; D perhaps matches TRBD1 (5 bases). The CDR3 has 15 amino acids. V dropped 4 bases and J dropped 3 bases, with 15 bases sitting between them. Germline lookup yields CDR1 SGHNT and CDR2 YENEEA. The CDR3 DNA follows: TGTGCCAGCAGCTCCCGGGACCCCGTGGACTATGGCTACACCTTC. Translated, it gives CASSSRDPVDYGYTF.

This clone was seen a single time. The chain uses TRBV5-1 and TRBJ2-3; D possibly corresponds to TRBD1 (5 bases). The CDR3 length is 17 residues. Germline V lookup: CDR1 SGHRS, CDR2 YFSETQ. V was pared by 0 bases and J by 4 bases, with 18 bases between. This CDR3 reads CASSLAHGREIADTQYF. CDR3 DNA sequence: TGCGCCAGCAGCTTGGCCCACGGCAGGGAAATCGCAGATACGCAGTATTTT.

The chain uses TRBV4-2 and TRBJ1-2; no clear D. V shed 0 bases and J shed 10 bases, with 18 bases lying between them. The CDR3 is 15 residues long. In germline, CDR1 is LGHNA, CDR2 YNFKEQ. The CDR3 DNA follows: TGTGCCAGCAGCCAAGATCGGCCGGGCTGGAGAATCTACACCTTC. Its protein is CASSQDRPGWRIYTF.

Remarks on this clone: This CDR3 is also generated by other DNA sequences in the sample. The chain links TRBV29-1 to TRBJ1-1; D remains ambiguous. V lost 4 bases and J 3 bases, leaving 3 bases between the germline ends. The CDR3 runs 10 residues. Germline-derived CDR1 and CDR2 are SQVTM and ANQGSEA. Written as DNA, the CDR3 is TGCAGCGTTGTTGACACTGAAGCTTTCTTT. Amino acid sequence: CSVVDTEAFF.

This chain links TRBV4-2 with TRBJ2-7; 11 nucleotides match TRBD2. This CDR3 has 16 residues. With 0 bases clipped from V and 1 base from J, the junction kept 2 bases outside the gene matches. CDR1 LGHNA and CDR2 YNFKEQ come from the germline V gene. The DNA for the CDR3 is TGTGCCAGCAGCCAAGAGACTAGCGGGGCGTCCTACGAGCAGTACTTC. This sequence encodes CASSQETSGASYEQYF.

This clone is medium-sized (0.01 to 0.1%) in the sample. This rearrangement joins TRBV2 to TRBJ2-1, with 7 bases aligning to TRBD1. The CDR3 has 18 residues. Germline trimming cut 7 bases from V and 2 bases from J; bases unmatched to any gene: 17. Germline CDR1 and CDR2: SNHLY and FYNNEI. The CDR3 DNA reads TGTGCCAGCAACAGGGGTCCCGTAACAGGGGATCCCTACAATGAGCAGTTCTTC. It translates to CASNRGPVTGDPYNEQFF.

CDR3 sequence (DNA): TGCGCCAGCAGCTACAAATACGAGCAGTACTTC. It encodes CASSYKYEQYF. This sequence joins TRBV4-1 and TRBJ2-7; no clear D. The CDR3 contains 11 residues. Germline V gene sequence: CDR1 MGHRA, CDR2 YSYEKL. Trimming left V 5 bases short and J 4 bases short, with 6 bases between.

V gene TRBV5-1 combines with J gene TRBJ2-1; D possibly uses TRBD1 or TRBD2 (8 bases each). V gave up 9 bases and J gave up 4 bases, with 17 bases separating them. Germline V gives CDR1 SGHRS, CDR2 YFSETQ. This CDR3 comprises 14 residues. For the CDR3, the DNA is TGCGCCACCGGGGGGGGACAGGAGTACAATGAGCAGTTCTTC. Protein product: CATGGGQEYNEQFF.

The V call is TRBV7-8, the J call TRBJ2-7; TRBD1 is a possible D gene (6 bases). Germline V gives CDR1 SGHVS, CDR2 FQNEAQ. V was cut by 1 base and J by 5 bases, with 9 bases left in between. The CDR3 spans 13 residues. The chain's CDR3 is CASSLEAGDEQYV. Written as DNA, the CDR3 is TGTGCCAGCAGCTTAGAAGCAGGGGACGAGCAGTACGTC.

CDR3 loop: CASSPLDRGFEYSNQPQHF. CDR3 nucleotide sequence: TGTGCCAGCAGTCCCCTCGACAGGGGGTTTGAATATAGCAATCAGCCCCAGCATTTT. V gene TRBV21-1 combines with J gene TRBJ1-5; the tabulated D call, TRBD1, remains unverified against the DNA. TRBV21-1 is a pseudogene segment. The CDR3 totals 19 residues.

The chain is built from TRBV9 and TRBJ2-4, with D maybe TRBD2 (6 bases). The length of the CDR3 is 15 residues. The V and J ends lost 4 bases and 6 bases respectively, with 17 bases between them. Germline-derived CDR1 and CDR2 are SGDLS and YYNGEE. The chain's CDR3 is CASSPQLAGPNIQYF. CDR3 DNA sequence: TGTGCCAGCAGCCCCCAGCTGGCGGGGCCAAACATTCAGTACTTC.